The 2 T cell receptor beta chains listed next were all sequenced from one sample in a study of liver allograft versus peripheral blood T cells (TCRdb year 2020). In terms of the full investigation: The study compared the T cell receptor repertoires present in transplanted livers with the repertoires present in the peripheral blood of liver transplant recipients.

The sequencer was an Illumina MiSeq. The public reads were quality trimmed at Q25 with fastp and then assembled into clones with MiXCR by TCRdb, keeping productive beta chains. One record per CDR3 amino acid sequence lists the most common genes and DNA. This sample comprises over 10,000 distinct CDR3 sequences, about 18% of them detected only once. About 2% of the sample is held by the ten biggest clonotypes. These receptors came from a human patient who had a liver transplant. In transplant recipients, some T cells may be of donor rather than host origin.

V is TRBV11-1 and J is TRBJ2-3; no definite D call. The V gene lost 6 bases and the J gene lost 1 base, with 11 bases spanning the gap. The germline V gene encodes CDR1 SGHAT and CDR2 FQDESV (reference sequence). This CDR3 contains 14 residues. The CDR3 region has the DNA TGTGCCAGCAGTCCCTTTCTCCGCACAGATACGCAGTATTTT. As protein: CASSPFLRTDTQYF.

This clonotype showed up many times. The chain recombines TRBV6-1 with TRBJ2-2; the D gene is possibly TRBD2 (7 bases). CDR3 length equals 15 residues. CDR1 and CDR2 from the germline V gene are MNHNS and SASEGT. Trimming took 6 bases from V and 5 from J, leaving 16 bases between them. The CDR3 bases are TGTGCCAGCAGCCCTGGGGGGGCGCGTACCGGGGAGCTGTTTTTT. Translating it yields CASSPGGARTGELFF.